The rows below give T cell receptor beta chains drawn from one sample of a study of identical twins. TCRdb reprocessed the 5' RACE reads with MiXCR, giving one entry per CDR3 protein. The table has nearly 250,000 distinct CDR3 sequences, around 7% seen once; the top ten hold roughly 3.9%. This sample also belongs to another study, concerning yellow fever vaccine responses in identical twins.

Sample: memory (CD45RO+) T cells sorted from blood. The receptors derive from a woman younger than 35 in good health. CDR3s leave out the opening cysteine and the closing phenylalanine or tryptophan. Fields, in order: CDR3 protein, CDR3 length, J gene, V gene.

CDR3 protein: AISVGIQETQY
CDR3 length: 11
J gene: TRBJ2-5
V gene: TRBV10-3

CDR3 protein: ASSLGRAGRIQY
CDR3 length: 12
J gene: TRBJ2-4
V gene: TRBV11-2

CDR3 protein: ASGGPTRTEAF
CDR3 length: 11
J gene: TRBJ1-1
V gene: TRBV5-5

CDR3 protein: SVEESRNNEQF
CDR3 length: 11
J gene: TRBJ2-1
V gene: TRBV29-1

CDR3 protein: ASRALAGGPDEQF
CDR3 length: 13
J gene: TRBJ2-1
V gene: TRBV6-1

CDR3 protein: ASSEKLAGESGELF
CDR3 length: 14
J gene: TRBJ2-2
V gene: TRBV7-2

CDR3 protein: ASRGTATYEQY
CDR3 length: 11
J gene: TRBJ2-7
V gene: TRBV2

CDR3 protein: ASTIRRGRSYNEQF
CDR3 length: 14
J gene: TRBJ2-1
V gene: TRBV27

CDR3 protein: ASSFKGTGELF
CDR3 length: 11
J gene: TRBJ2-2
V gene: TRBV12-3/TRBV12-4

CDR3 protein: ASSLLAYGTEETQY
CDR3 length: 14
J gene: TRBJ2-5
V gene: TRBV5-1